The present entry profiles one TCR beta chain with its context. This clonotype showed up many times. No antigen is known for it. Per-nucleotide qualities are absent, and no much larger clonotype sits a single base away. This record comes from a study of identical twins (dated by TCRdb to about 2016). In terms of the full investigation: To test whether fetal clonotypes persist, the study used deep sequencing on TCR alpha and beta repertoires from monozygotic twins, unrelated adults of various ages, and cord blood. To rule out contamination, the twin experiments were replicated at different times with different library preparation protocols. What the work shows at the level of the full study, not this receptor alone: Fewer insertions were carried by abundant cord blood beta clonotypes, a similar but weaker trend appeared in young adult naive repertoires, and no such trend appeared in memory repertoires. Compared with coincidental sharing between unrelated individuals, an excess of low generation-probability sequences was observed among out-of-frame TCR alpha sequences shared between twins. Because the same donors could not be followed over many years, the conclusions relied on cross-sectional statistical analysis. Out-of-frame TCR alpha sharing in monozygotic twins was systematically underestimated by recombination models, whereas sharing between unrelated individuals was in agreement with the recombination models. Invariant T cells such as MAIT and iNKT could partly confound zero-insertion analyses, although diverse VJ usage argued against such confounding for most clonotypes. In beta out-of-frame sequences, excess twin sharing was weaker, because having fewer shared sequences lowered the signal-to-noise ratio.

Library preparation used 5' RACE. The sample was run on an Illumina HiSeq 2000. A universal primer binding site was introduced by template switching, and a unique molecular identifier was present in the final cDNA, enabling accurate counting of TCR cDNA molecules. First-strand cDNA for TCR alpha and beta chains was synthesized from specific primers in the conserved constant-segment region. To control for contamination, every cDNA library carried two barcodes: a SMART-Mk sample barcode plus Illumina barcodes. Two successive PCR steps introduced TruSeq adapter sequences along with Illumina sample barcodes. The Illumina HiSeq platform was used with custom primers to sequence TCR alpha and beta cDNA libraries. For the original study's pipeline: MiGEC was used to process raw reads and extract unique molecular identifiers, and MiXCR was used to find CDR3 positions. Recombination models were inferred per individual with the repgenHMM and IGoR tools using an EM algorithm. Shared clonotype analysis was performed with the tcR package in R, normalizing sharing by the product of cloneset sizes. To study raw recombination without the effects of thymic and clonal selection, out-of-frame nonproductive sequences were analyzed. TCRdb took the public reads, trimmed them with fastp at Q25, ran MiXCR for clone calling and kept in-frame beta chains. Under each unique CDR3 protein, matching rows form one entry showing the most common genes and DNA. These V and J calls rely on TCRdb rather than the paper's analysis. The sample profile shows hundreds of thousands of distinct CDR3 sequences; roughly 7% of them were found once. Roughly 3.7% of the sample is taken by the ten largest.

Only healthy Caucasian donors were included. Three pairs of female monozygotic twins, all aged roughly 18 to 29 years, made up the twin cohort. Miltenyi CD45RO+ enrichment and human naive T-cell isolation kits were used to isolate memory (CD45RO+) and naive T cells from PBMC. The same data also went into a second study, on yellow fever vaccine responses in identical twins. The second paper states: According to the authors, in identical twins the way T cells responded to vaccination appeared partly convergent and partly personalized. The study precisely tracked vaccine-responding T cell clones in identical twins.

The sample consisted of memory (CD45RO+) T cells sorted from blood. The cell subset or site label, read with the paper, signifies: CD45RO+ enriched T cells. The sequence derives from a woman between 18 and 30 years old in good health.

The nucleotides read TGCAGTGCTAGCACGGACAGAATAAGTCAGCCCCAGCATTTT. Its protein is CSASTDRISQPQHF. This sequence uses TRBV20-1 and TRBJ1-5, with a weak D call of TRBD1 (6 bases match). Trimming takes 3 bases from V and 6 bases from J, and the germline ends sit 15 bases apart. The germline V gene (reference sequence) specifies DFQATT as CDR1 and SNEGSKA as CDR2. There are 14 amino acids in the CDR3, from cysteine to phenylalanine inclusive. Just the 42-base CDR3 DNA is kept, in frame starting at base 1.